Listed below are T cell receptor beta chains from one sample, sequenced in a study of shared clonotypes between healthy human individuals. Sequencing was performed with immunoSEQ multiplex PCR; in TCRdb, only in-frame clones are kept and a portion is missing. The sample has hundreds of thousands of clones, around 72% seen once. Material: memory CD4+ T cells sorted from blood. The receptors stem from a woman aged 25 to 39 in good health. CDR3s include the opening cysteine and the closing phenylalanine or tryptophan. A D gene is named only where the DNA matches it firmly. Where a row states a size, it is once, few, many or the class of an expanded clone; other rows omit it.

cdr3_aa,cdr3_nt,v_call,d_call,clone_size,j_call
CASSLWTGRYEQYF,TGTGCCAGCAGCTTGTGGACAGGGCGCTACGAGCAGTACTTC,TRBV7-8,TRBD1,-,TRBJ2-7
CASSVGLGGLASGANVLTF,TGTGCCAGCAGCGTAGGGTTAGGGGGACTAGCTTCTGGGGCCAACGTCCTGACTTTC,TRBV9,TRBD2,many,TRBJ2-6
CASSKGADTQYF,TGTGCCAGCAGCAAAGGGGCAGATACGCAGTATTTT,TRBV21-1,-,few,TRBJ2-3
CASSRGVFPEQYF,TGTGCCAGCAGCCGTGGGGTTTTCCCCGAGCAGTACTTC,TRBV11-2,-,-,TRBJ2-7
CAISEMGSYNEQFF,TGTGCCATCAGTGAGATGGGCTCCTACAATGAGCAGTTCTTC,TRBV10-3,-,-,TRBJ2-1
CASTPSGSSYNEQFF,TGCGCCAGCACCCCTAGCGGGAGCTCCTACAATGAGCAGTTCTTC,TRBV23-1,TRBD2,-,TRBJ2-1
CASSHGTATPADTQYF,TGTGCCAGCAGCCACGGGACAGCCACCCCGGCAGATACGCAGTATTTT,TRBV4-2,TRBD1,-,TRBJ2-3
CASRADYLGRTDTQYF,TGCGCCAGCAGGGCGGACTATTTAGGCCGCACAGATACGCAGTATTTT,TRBV10-1,-,-,TRBJ2-3
CAWNPGRSRDPTYEQYF,TGTGCCTGGAACCCCGGGAGGTCCCGAGATCCCACCTACGAGCAGTACTTC,TRBV30,TRBD2,few,TRBJ2-7
CASSQAGGTGGFYGETQYF,TGTGCCAGCAGTCAAGCCGGAGGGACAGGGGGTTTCTATGGAGAGACCCAGTACTTC,TRBV5-4,TRBD1,-,TRBJ2-5
CASSPAGGGLQYF,TGTGCCAGCAGTCCGGCGGGGGGAGGGTTGCAGTACTTC,TRBV27,TRBD2,few,TRBJ2-7
CASSFSGAYEQYF,TGTGCCAGCAGCTTTAGCGGAGCCTACGAGCAGTACTTC,TRBV7-8,-,-,TRBJ2-7
CASSGLAGTSRSYNEQFF,TGCGCCAGCAGCGGACTAGCGGGAACTTCCCGCTCCTACAATGAGCAGTTCTTC,TRBV4-1,TRBD2,many,TRBJ2-1
CASSQLAAGQGRGDTQYF,TGTGCCAGCTCCCAACTTGCGGCGGGACAGGGACGAGGAGATACGCAGTATTTT,TRBV18,TRBD1,-,TRBJ2-3